The source of this T cell receptor beta chain is a study of response to subunit inactivated influenza vaccine. Findings and limits, study-wide: A suggestion made by the authors is that each seasonal influenza vaccination recruits few new T cells.

A note on this clonotype: The antigen is unknown.

TCRdb passed the RT-PCR reads through MiXCR, listing each CDR3 protein once. The top ten hold roughly 14% of the sample, which has fewer than 700,000 distinct CDR3 sequences, over 10% seen once. Sequencing used PBMCs from blood, obtained roughly 48 days after vaccination. This clonotype was sampled from a man over 45 who received an inactivated influenza vaccine.

CDR3: CSASYREGRETQYF. The DNA for the CDR3 is TGCAGTGCTAGCTACCGGGAGGGCCGGGAGACCCAGTACTTC. The rearrangement uses TRBV20-1 and TRBJ2-5, with 8 bases aligning to TRBD2. Germline values: CDR1 DFQATT, CDR2 SNEGSKA (reference sequence). The V gene end was trimmed by 3 bases and the J gene end by 5 bases; junction bases not matched to a gene: 8. This CDR3 is built from 14 residues.